This is a list of T cell receptor beta chains from one sample in a study of OX40 agonist ivuxolimab in advanced cancers. Using immunoSEQ multiplex PCR, the repertoire was profiled, and TCRdb retains in-frame clones only, with some absent. The table has about 53,000 clones, 79% seen once. The specimen was CD4+ or CD8+ T cells sorted from blood, collected in a trial of the OX40 agonist ivuxolimab. All receptors come from an adult with an advanced solid tumor such as melanoma, head and neck, liver or kidney cancer. Both conserved end residues are part of each CDR3. The order of the fields is V gene, J gene, D gene, clone size, CDR3 DNA, CDR3 protein. The D gene is left open where the match is weak. Some rows mark clone size as missing; the rest say once, few, many or name a class of expanded clone.

TRBV28	TRBJ2-7	TRBD1	.	TGTGCCACCTCTACAGGACAGGGTTCTTACGAGCAGTACTTC	CATSTGQGSYEQYF
TRBV7-2	TRBJ1-1	.	.	TGTGCCAGCAGCCCCACAGGGACGATGAGCACTGAAGCTTTCTTT	CASSPTGTMSTEAFF
TRBV7-9	TRBJ1-1	TRBD1	.	TGTGCCAGCAGCACGGGCATGACAGGGGCCACTGAAGCTTTCTTT	CASSTGMTGATEAFF
TRBV28	TRBJ1-5	.	.	TGTGCCAGCAGTTTGGGGGTAACTAGCAATCAGCCCCAGCATTTT	CASSLGVTSNQPQHF
TRBV19	TRBJ1-1	.	.	TGTGCCAGTAGTATGTCTATGGGTTGGGGGAACACTGAAGCTTTCTTT	CASSMSMGWGNTEAFF
TRBV6-5	TRBJ1-1	TRBD1	.	TGTGCCAGCAACGCCGGACAGGCGAACACTGAAGCTTTCTTT	CASNAGQANTEAFF
TRBV7-9	TRBJ2-7	.	.	TGTGCCAGCAGCTATAGGGTGTACGAGCAGTACTTC	CASSYRVYEQYF
TRBV7-2	TRBJ2-2	TRBD2	.	TGTGCCAGCAGCCCGGGGGGGCTCGGGTACACCGGGGAGCTGTTTTTT	CASSPGGLGYTGELFF
TRBV5-1	TRBJ2-1	.	.	TGCGCCAGCAGAATCCGGGGGAGCTCCTACAATGAGCAGTTCTTC	CASRIRGSSYNEQFF
TRBV7-2	TRBJ1-1	TRBD1	once	TGTGCCAGCAGGGCAGGGGGCCCGAACACTGAAGCTTTCTTT	CASRAGGPNTEAFF
TRBV28	TRBJ2-7	TRBD1	.	TGTGCCAGCACCCCAGGAGGGACAGGGATCCACGAGCAGTACTTC	CASTPGGTGIHEQYF
TRBV11-3	TRBJ2-7	.	.	TGTGCCAGCAGTTTACTTGGGTACGAGCAGTACTTC	CASSLLGYEQYF
TRBV9	TRBJ2-1	.	.	TGTGCCAGCAGCGTGACGGACTCCAATGAGCAGTTCTTC	CASSVTDSNEQFF
TRBV6-1	TRBJ1-2	TRBD1	.	TGTGCCAGCAGCCCCTTCCCCGGGACAGTAGATGGCTACACCTTC	CASSPFPGTVDGYTF
TRBV2	TRBJ2-5	.	few	TGTGCCAGCAACAGTGGGAGAGAGACCCAGTACTTC	CASNSGRETQYF
TRBV5-4	TRBJ2-2	.	once	TGTGCCAGCAGCTTGGGCGGCGGGTTGAACACCGGGGAGCTGTTTTTT	CASSLGGGLNTGELFF
TRBV12-5	TRBJ1-3	.	.	TGTGCTAGTGGTTTGTCGGGGTCTGGAAACACCATATATTTT	CASGLSGSGNTIYF
TRBV19	TRBJ1-2	TRBD1	.	TGTGCCAGTAGTTCCGCCGGGACAGGGGGCTCTGGCTACACCTTC	CASSSAGTGGSGYTF
TRBV19	TRBJ2-6	TRBD1	once	TGTGCCAGTAAGACAGGGGCTGGGGCCAACGTCCTGACTTTC	CASKTGAGANVLTF
TRBV5-1	TRBJ2-5	.	.	TGCGCCAGCAGCTTGGTTGAGTACAATAGGGAGACCCAGTACTTC	CASSLVEYNRETQYF
TRBV2	TRBJ2-7	.	.	TGTGCCAGCCAGGTCAAGGGCGAGCAGTACTTC	CASQVKGEQYF
TRBV4-2	TRBJ2-7	TRBD2	.	TGTGCCAGCAGCCGGGGACTAGCGGGAGGGCTGTACGAGCAGTACTTC	CASSRGLAGGLYEQYF
TRBV25-1	TRBJ2-7	TRBD1	.	TGTGCCAGCAGTGAAACCGGGACAGGGGGCGACGAGCAGTACTTC	CASSETGTGGDEQYF
TRBV1	TRBJ1-1	.	.	TGCACCAGCAGCCACCTCGGCGGGGGGGCGAACACTGAAGCTTTCTTT	CTSSHLGGGANTEAFF
TRBV4-3	TRBJ2-3	TRBD2	.	TGCGCCAGCAGCCAAGATTTCGGAGCGGGGGGCCGGGGGGATACGCAGTATTTT	CASSQDFGAGGRGDTQYF
TRBV19	TRBJ2-3	.	.	TGTGCCAGTAGTATAGCTCTCGTTAGCACAGATACGCAGTATTTT	CASSIALVSTDTQYF
TRBV5-1	TRBJ2-5	TRBD2	.	TGCGCCAGCAGCTTGGCCGGGGGGAACGGCCTCAAATTCATGGAGACCCAGTACTTC	CASSLAGGNGLKFMETQYF
TRBV6-6	TRBJ2-7	.	.	TGTGCCAGCAGAAACAGGGTTTTCACCTACGAGCAGTACTTC	CASRNRVFTYEQYF
TRBV19	TRBJ1-2	.	once	TGTACCAGTAAAGGGGAGGGTAACTATGGCTACACCTTC	CTSKGEGNYGYTF
TRBV5-8	TRBJ2-6	.	.	TGTGCCAGCAGCTTGGGCCATCGGGCCAACGTCCTGACTTTC	CASSLGHRANVLTF
TRBV5-6	TRBJ2-3	TRBD2	.	TGTGCCAGCAGCTTGAAGAGGAGGGAGGGGTACGGCACAGATACGCAGTATTTT	CASSLKRREGYGTDTQYF
TRBV5-4	TRBJ2-5	.	.	TGTGCCAGCAGCGGCCGAGGGCTAGAGAAAGAGACCCAGTACTTC	CASSGRGLEKETQYF
TRBV28	TRBJ1-1	TRBD1	.	TGTGCCAGCCGCTCCGGGACAGGACTGTTATCTGAAGCTTTCTTT	CASRSGTGLLSEAFF
TRBV5-3	TRBJ1-2	.	.	TGTGCCAGAAGCTTGGTTCAAAACTATGGCTACACCTTC	CARSLVQNYGYTF
TRBV13	TRBJ2-5	TRBD2	few	TGTGCCAGCAGCTTCAAGCTAGCGGGGGCCTACCAAGAGACCCAGTACTTC	CASSFKLAGAYQETQYF
TRBV14	TRBJ1-1	.	few	TGTGCCAGCAGCCAGGTTCTGGGGGCAACTGAAGCTTTCTTT	CASSQVLGATEAFF
TRBV18	TRBJ2-2	.	many	TGTGCCAGCTCACCAGGTGACGGGGAGCTGTTTTTT	CASSPGDGELFF
TRBV4-1	TRBJ1-1	.	.	TGCGCCAGCAGCCAAGATTTCGGGGAGTCTACTGAAGCTTTCTTT	CASSQDFGESTEAFF
TRBV7-3	TRBJ1-1	.	few	TGTGCCAGCAGCTTTAGGGGAGGGACTGAAGCTTTCTTT	CASSFRGGTEAFF
TRBV6-6	TRBJ2-7	TRBD1	.	TGTGCCAGCATTTCCGGGACAGGGACCCCCTACGAGCAGTACTTC	CASISGTGTPYEQYF
TRBV6-6	TRBJ2-3	TRBD2	once	TGTGCCAGCACAAAGGGACTAGGCGAAGATACGCAGTATTTT	CASTKGLGEDTQYF
TRBV5-5	TRBJ1-6	.	.	TGTGCCAGCAGCGTCCCGGGACGGACAAATTCACCCCTCCACTTT	CASSVPGRTNSPLHF
TRBV18	TRBJ2-3	.	.	TGTGCCAGCTCACCACGGAGGCGGAACACAGATACGCAGTATTTT	CASSPRRRNTDTQYF
TRBV11-2	TRBJ2-1	TRBD1	.	TGTGCCAGCAGTACCTCGGGACAGGGTCTCACTGAGCAGTTCTTC	CASSTSGQGLTEQFF
TRBV4-2	TRBJ1-2	.	.	TGTGCCAGCAGCCAAGATCGTAGGGGGGACTATGGCTACACCTTC	CASSQDRRGDYGYTF
TRBV28	TRBJ1-2	.	once	TGTGCCAGCAGTTTAAGGGGGTTTCTTAACTATGGCTACACCTTC	CASSLRGFLNYGYTF